These 10 T cell receptor beta chains originate from one sample sequenced in a study of shared clonotypes between healthy human individuals (dated by TCRdb to the early 2020s). Library creation used the immunoSEQ multiplex PCR assay. The clones in this table, taken by TCRdb from immuneACCESS, are in-frame only. Not every clone is retained; where verified, under half of the shortfall comes from an unresolved V gene, and the cause of the rest is unknown. The table for this sample lists approximately 2,300,000 clones; 85% to 95% of them were counted only once. In total, the top ten clones hold 0.3% to 0.45% of the sample. The sample taken for sequencing was naive CD4+ T cells from PBMCs. Interpreted using the paper, the cell subset or site label stands for: CD45RA+ positively selected. Receptors originate from a man younger than 35 in good health. Some clones in this sample may be carry-over from other donors' samples.

The chain has TRBV9 and TRBJ2-1, with TRBD2 as a possible D gene (5 bases). The germline V and J ends were trimmed by 4 bases and 1 base, with 12 bases remaining between them. This CDR3 comprises 15 residues. Germline lookup yields CDR1 SGDLS and CDR2 YYNGEE. The CDR3 loop reads CASSSISASYNEQFF. CDR3 nucleotides: TGTGCCAGCAGCAGTATTAGCGCTTCCTACAATGAGCAGTTCTTC.

The CDR3 DNA reads TGTGCCAGCAGGGACGGACAGGGAAACTATGGCTACACCTTC. Translated: CASRDGQGNYGYTF. The chain carries TRBV6-6 and TRBJ1-2; 8 bases fit TRBD1. The CDR3 has 14 residues. The germline CDR1 and CDR2 sequences are MNHNY and SVGAGI (reference sequence). Germline trimming cut 6 bases from V and 2 bases from J; bases unmatched to any gene: 5.

Here the CDR3 reads CASSSSDRVKTQYF. The CDR3 DNA follows: TGTGCCAGCAGCTCCTCGGACAGGGTGAAGACCCAGTACTTC. J is TRBJ2-5 and V is TRBV5-4; 8 nucleotides line up with TRBD1. Germline V gene sequence: CDR1 SGHNT, CDR2 YYREEE (reference sequence). J lost 6 bases, V lost 3 bases, and 7 bases had no gene match. This CDR3 has 14 residues.

CDR3 sequence reads: CASSQGTGRTNEKLFF. The CDR3 DNA is TGCGCCAGCAGCCAAGGGACAGGGAGAACTAATGAAAAACTGTTTTTT. V usage is TRBV5-1 and J usage is TRBJ1-4; 9 bases line up with TRBD1. J lost 1 base, V lost 4 bases, and 5 bases had no gene match. From germline, CDR1 is SGHRS and CDR2 YFSETQ. The CDR3 loop spans 16 amino acids.

J is TRBJ2-7 and V is TRBV29-1; 7 bases are a match to TRBD1. This CDR3 is 13 amino acids long. Germline loops: CDR1 SQVTM, CDR2 ANQGSEA. J was trimmed by 2 bases and V by 8 bases; bases with no gene match: 9. DNA for the CDR3: TGCAGCACCCGACACAGGGGAGCCTACGAGCAGTACTTC. This translates into CSTRHRGAYEQYF.

The gene calls are TRBV5-1 and TRBJ2-7, with a weak D call TRBD2 (6 bases). V lost 4 bases, J lost 6 bases, and 17 bases lay in between. The CDR3 length is 14 residues. Germline-derived CDR1 and CDR2 are SGHRS and YFSETQ. CDR3 sequence (DNA): TGCGCCAGCAGCCCCGGGACGTTCGGGGGCGAGCAGTACTTC. It encodes CASSPGTFGGEQYF.

The chain combines TRBV11-2 with TRBJ1-1; no firm D call. Trimming shortened V by 5 bases and J by 3 bases, and 13 bases separated the two germline ends. This CDR3 comprises 14 residues. From germline, CDR1 is SGHAT and CDR2 FQNNGV. CDR3 DNA sequence: TGTGCCAGCAGCCCGAGCCCCGGGGACACTGAAGCTTTCTTT. Amino acid sequence: CASSPSPGDTEAFF.

The chain is built from TRBV28 and TRBJ1-3, with 7 bases lining up with TRBD1. The V and J ends lost 5 bases and 0 bases, in that order; junction bases with no gene match: 10. CDR3 length: 17 amino acids. From germline, CDR1 is MDHEN and CDR2 SYDVKM. The CDR3 reads CASSPPQGKSSGNTIYF. In DNA form, the CDR3 reads TGTGCCAGCAGTCCCCCACAGGGGAAGAGCTCTGGAAACACCATATATTTT.

As for this clone: Other DNA sequences in this specimen translate into the identical CDR3. J is TRBJ2-3 and V is TRBV28; a weak D match, TRBD2 (6 bases). Germline-derived CDR1 and CDR2 are MDHEN and SYDVKM. The CDR3 contains 13 residues. Trimming took off 5 bases at V and 6 bases at J, with 12 bases between the two ends. The CDR3 DNA follows: TGTGCCAGCAGTCCCCCGGGGGTGGATACGCAGTATTTT. Its translation: CASSPPGVDTQYF.

J is TRBJ2-7 and V is TRBV4-1; TRBD2 is a possible D gene (7 bases). Germline CDR1 is MGHRA and CDR2 is YSYEKL. The V and J ends lost 1 base and 1 base respectively, with 17 bases between them. This CDR3 spans 17 amino acids. CDR3 nucleotides: TGCGCCAGCAGCCAAGGGGTCGGGGGGCTAAATTCCTACGAGCAGTACTTC. Translation gives CASSQGVGGLNSYEQYF.